Listed here are 21 T cell receptor beta chains from one sample, sequenced in a study of blood T cell repertoires in COVID-19. Method: immunoSEQ multiplex PCR; TCRdb's copy keeps in-frame clones and lacks some. The profile covers about 300,000 clones, with 65% to 90% appearing a single time and about 4.6% taken by the ten largest. Sequencing input: PBMCs or T cells enriched from blood (not recorded which). These receptors all come from a man younger than 40 who had recovered from COVID-19.

Here the CDR3 reads CATSRGQSSYNSPLHF. CDR3 DNA: TGTGCCACCAGCAGAGGACAGAGCTCCTATAATTCACCCCTCCACTTT. V is TRBV15 and J is TRBJ1-6; maybe TRBD1 (5 bases). This CDR3 spans 16 amino acids. In germline, CDR1 is LNHNV, CDR2 YYDKDF (reference sequence). The V end lost 1 base, the J end lost 0 bases, and 7 bases lay between the germline ends.

The table lists this clone with a few counts. The V and J genes are TRBV30 and TRBJ1-5; 8 nucleotides align to TRBD1. With 7 bases clipped from V and 3 bases from J, the junction kept 8 bases outside the gene matches. CDR1 is GTSNPN, CDR2 SVGIG, per germline (reference sequence). The CDR3 has 14 amino acids. CDR3: CAFTGTGDNQPQHF. In DNA, the CDR3 is TGTGCCTTTACCGGGACAGGAGACAATCAGCCCCAGCATTTT.

The CDR3 region has the DNA TGTGCCAGCAGTTTATCGTGGACTAGCGTTGAGCAGTTCTTC. It yields the protein CASSLSWTSVEQFF. This chain joins TRBV27 and TRBJ2-1, with TRBD2 matching over 9 bases. Trimming took 0 bases from V and 9 from J; bases not matched to a gene: 3. The germline V gene encodes CDR1 MNHEY and CDR2 SMNVEV (reference sequence). This CDR3 contains 14 residues.

This sequence joins TRBV2 and TRBJ1-1, with 10 bases lining up with TRBD1. The trim removed 5 bases at V and 4 bases at J, leaving 7 bases unmatched. The CDR3 extends over 15 amino acids. Germline V lookup: CDR1 SNHLY, CDR2 FYNNEI. The chain's CDR3 is CASSPRQGASTEAFF. Written as DNA, the CDR3 is TGTGCCAGCAGTCCACGACAGGGGGCGAGCACTGAAGCTTTCTTT.

The chain combines TRBV4-1 with TRBJ1-1; D perhaps matches TRBD1 (6 bases). V was clipped by 6 bases and J by 4 bases, with 15 bases between them. In germline, CDR1 is MGHRA, CDR2 YSYEKL. The CDR3 length is 14 residues. CDR3 sequence reads: CASRIEGDGTEAFF. As DNA, the CDR3 is TGCGCCAGCAGAATTGAGGGGGATGGCACTGAAGCTTTCTTT.

The CDR3 bases are TGTGCCCTCGGGACAGTCGAAAAACTGTTTTTT. Protein sequence: CALGTVEKLFF. The chain couples TRBV30 to TRBJ1-4, with 7 bases that match TRBD1. Germline V gives CDR1 GTSNPN, CDR2 SVGIG (reference sequence). V lost 8 bases to trimming and J lost 8 bases; unmatched junction nucleotides: 5. This CDR3 has 11 amino acids.

V and J are TRBV3-1 (or the pseudogene TRBV3-2) and TRBJ1-4; D possibly corresponds to TRBD1 (6 bases). Germline V lookup: CDR1 LGHDT, CDR2 YNNKEL (reference sequence). This CDR3 contains 16 residues. The germline V and J ends were trimmed by 6 bases and 6 bases, with 20 bases remaining between them. This CDR3 is CASSRNRARNDEKLFF. The CDR3 DNA follows: TGTGCCAGCAGTCGGAACAGGGCTAGGAATGATGAAAAACTGTTTTTT.

The genes are TRBV5-1 and TRBJ2-1, with TRBD1 matching over 8 bases. The CDR3 totals 14 residues. V shed 0 bases, J shed 7 bases, and the junction held 3 bases outside the gene matches. The germline V gene has CDR1 SGHRS and CDR2 YFSETQ. CDR3 loop: CASSLGGQENEQFF. The DNA of the CDR3 is TGCGCCAGCAGCTTGGGGGGACAGGAAAATGAGCAGTTCTTC.

The chain couples TRBV7-8 to TRBJ1-1, with a possible D match to TRBD1 (6 bases). This CDR3 is 11 amino acids long. The V end was cut by 5 bases, the J end by 10 bases, with 11 bases between. Germline V CDR1 and CDR2: SGHVS, FQNEAQ. In DNA, the CDR3 is TGTGCCAGCAGCCCCAGGGGACGAGCTTTCTTT. Residues: CASSPRGRAFF.

This chain links TRBV9 with TRBJ1-6; D possibly corresponds to TRBD1 (6 bases). Germline CDR1 SGDLS, CDR2 YYNGEE. This CDR3 comprises 15 residues. Trimming stripped 0 bases from V and 7 bases from J, with 11 bases between. The CDR3 loop is CASSVGNRANSPLHF. In DNA, the CDR3 is TGTGCCAGCAGCGTAGGGAACAGGGCCAATTCACCCCTCCACTTT.

The rearrangement links TRBV2 to TRBJ1-1; D is undetermined. V was clipped by 8 bases and J by 1 base, with 11 bases between them. This CDR3 is 13 amino acids long. Per the germline V gene, CDR1 is SNHLY and CDR2 is FYNNEI. The CDR3 here is CASGLGQNTEAFF. Written as DNA, the CDR3 is TGTGCCAGCGGACTTGGGCAGAACACTGAAGCTTTCTTT.

For this clone: This specimen includes other DNA sequences encoding the same CDR3. In DNA, the CDR3 is TGTGCCACCAGCAGAGATACAGGGGGCGGGCAGCCCCAGCATTTT. Protein product: CATSRDTGGGQPQHF. The chain links TRBV15 to TRBJ1-5; TRBD1 aligns across 9 bases. V shed 0 bases and J 7 bases; nucleotides not matched to a gene: 4. Germline values: CDR1 LNHNV, CDR2 YYDKDF (reference sequence). This CDR3 has 15 residues.

The chain joins TRBV5-1 to TRBJ2-1; 8 nucleotides match TRBD1. Germline V gives CDR1 SGHRS, CDR2 YFSETQ. The CDR3 is 14 residues long. After removal of 6 bases from V and 6 bases from J, the junction contained 8 bases not matched to a gene. The CDR3 DNA follows: TGCGCCAGCACCCACGGACAGGGATTCAATGAGCAGTTCTTC. It specifies CASTHGQGFNEQFF.

This sequence joins TRBV30 and TRBJ1-2; weak D call: TRBD1 (6 bases). Germline V gene sequence: CDR1 GTSNPN, CDR2 SVGIG (reference sequence). The CDR3 runs 15 residues. Trimming left V 3 bases short and J 4 bases short, with 18 bases between. The CDR3: CAWRTGGGVGYGYTF. The CDR3 DNA follows: TGTGCCTGGAGGACGGGAGGGGGAGTAGGCTATGGCTACACCTTC. Variable domain in full (rest from reference TRBV30 and TRBJ1-2): SQTIHQWPATLVQPVGSPLSLECTVEGTSNPNLYWYRQAAGRGLQLLFYSVGIGQISSEVPQNLSASRPQDRQFILSSKKLLLSDSGFYLCAWRTGGGVGYGYTFGSGTRLTVV.

The CDR3 DNA reads as TGTGCCAGCAGGCGCCAATTGAACACTGAAGCTTTCTTT. Amino acids: CASRRQLNTEAFF. The V and J genes are TRBV6-5 and TRBJ1-1; D remains unclear. This CDR3 region has 13 residues. V lost 6 bases and J 0 bases, leaving 8 bases between the germline ends. From germline, CDR1 is MNHEY and CDR2 SVGAGI.

The J gene is TRBJ1-6, the V gene TRBV3-1 (or the pseudogene TRBV3-2); D is perhaps TRBD1 (5 bases). V dropped 3 bases and J dropped 3 bases, with 9 bases sitting between them. The CDR3 loop spans 15 amino acids. Germline V CDR1 and CDR2: LGHDT, YNNKEL (reference sequence). CDR3 coding DNA: TGTGCCAGCAGCCAGACAGACCTCTATAATTCACCCCTCCACTTT. This translates into CASSQTDLYNSPLHF.

This clone was counted a few times. This chain connects TRBV11-2 to TRBJ2-7; TRBD1 matches 9 bases. CDR3 length: 15 residues. CDR1 and CDR2 from the germline V gene are SGHAT and FQNNGV. With V trimmed by 8 bases and J by 6 bases, 14 bases remained unmatched. The CDR3 here is CASLLLTGGSGEQYF. Here the CDR3 DNA reads TGTGCCAGCCTGCTATTGACAGGGGGGTCGGGCGAGCAGTACTTC.

J is TRBJ1-5 and V is TRBV9; TRBD1 might be the D (5 bases). The CDR3 extends over 15 amino acids. With 6 bases removed from V and 9 bases from J, the gap between germline ends came to 22 bases. Per germline, CDR1 SGDLS and CDR2 YYNGEE. The CDR3 region is CASNLYRLRRRPQHF. DNA for the CDR3: TGTGCCAGCAACCTTTACAGGTTACGACGTAGGCCCCAGCATTTT.

The CDR3 nucleotides are TGTGCCAGCCAATTGCAGGGGTCAAGCACAGATACGCAGTATTTT. This sequence encodes CASQLQGSSTDTQYF. This sequence joins TRBV2 and TRBJ2-3, with D possibly TRBD1 on 6 matching bases. The length of the CDR3 is 15 residues. Germline V gene lookup returns CDR1 SNHLY and CDR2 FYNNEI. With 8 bases removed from V and 0 bases from J, the gap between germline ends came to 15 bases.

The genes are TRBV28 and TRBJ2-7; D not certain. This CDR3 is 13 amino acids long. Germline lookup yields CDR1 MDHEN and CDR2 SYDVKM. The germline V and J ends were trimmed by 2 bases and 4 bases, with 9 bases remaining between them. CDR3 amino acids: CASSLTARYEQYF. The CDR3 DNA follows: TGTGCCAGCAGTTTAACAGCCAGATACGAGCAGTACTTC. Looking up the rest from reference TRBV28 and TRBJ2-7 gives the full variable domain: DVKVTQSSRYLVKRTGEKVFLECVQDMDHENMFWYRQDPGLGLRLIYFSYDVKMKEKGDIPEGYSVSREKKERFSLILESASTNQTSMYLCASSLTARYEQYFGPGTRLTVT.

This clone was observed a single time. The chain has TRBV6-6 and TRBJ1-2, with 10 bases that match TRBD1. The J segment lost 10 bases and the V segment lost 2 bases, leaving 7 bases of the junction unmatched. The CDR3 sequence is 14 residues long. Per the germline V gene, CDR1 is MNHNY and CDR2 is SVGAGI (reference sequence). CDR3 loop: CASSYDRGRLDYTF. CDR3 DNA: TGTGCCAGCAGTTACGACAGGGGGCGCTTGGACTACACCTTC.